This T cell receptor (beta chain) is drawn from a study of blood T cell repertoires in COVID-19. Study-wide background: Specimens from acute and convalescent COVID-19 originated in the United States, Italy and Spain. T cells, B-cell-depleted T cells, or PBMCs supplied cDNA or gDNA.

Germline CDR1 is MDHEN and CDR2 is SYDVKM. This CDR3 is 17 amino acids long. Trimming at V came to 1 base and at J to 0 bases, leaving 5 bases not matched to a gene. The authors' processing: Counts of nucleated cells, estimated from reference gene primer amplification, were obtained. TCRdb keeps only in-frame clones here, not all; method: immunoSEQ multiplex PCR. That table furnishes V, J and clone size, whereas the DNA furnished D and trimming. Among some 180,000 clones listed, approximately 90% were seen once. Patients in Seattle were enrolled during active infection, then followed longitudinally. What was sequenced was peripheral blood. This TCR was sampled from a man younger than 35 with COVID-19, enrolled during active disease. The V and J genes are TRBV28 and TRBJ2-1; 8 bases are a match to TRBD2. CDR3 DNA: TGTGCCAGCAGTTTATCGGGACTAGGAAGCTCCTACAATGAGCAGTTCTTC. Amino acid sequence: CASSLSGLGSSYNEQFF.